The rows below give T cell receptor beta chains drawn from one sample of a study of blood T cells in healthy people across ages. TCRdb reanalysed the 5' RACE reads using MiXCR and keeps one entry per CDR3 protein. The sample includes about 1.6 million distinct CDR3 sequences, about 35% seen only once; the top ten take around 10%. Sequencing was done on a sample of blood. These receptor sequences come from a woman in her twenties or thirties in good health. CDR3s include the opening cysteine and the closing phenylalanine or tryptophan. A D gene is named only where the DNA matches it firmly. Clone sizes are given selectively: once, few, many, or a class where the clone is expanded.

v_gene: TRBV28
abundance: NA
j_gene: TRBJ2-7
d_gene: NA
CDR3aa: CASSFQRAVYEQYF
CDR3nt: TGTGCCAGCAGTTTCCAGCGGGCGGTCTACGAGCAGTACTTC

v_gene: TRBV20-1
abundance: few
j_gene: TRBJ2-7
d_gene: NA
CDR3aa: CSALDSVNPNYEQYF
CDR3nt: TGCAGTGCCTTGGATAGCGTCAACCCTAACTACGAGCAGTACTTC

v_gene: TRBV7-3
abundance: few
j_gene: TRBJ2-2
d_gene: NA
CDR3aa: CASSVGPGLYTGELFF
CDR3nt: TGTGCCAGCAGCGTAGGCCCGGGACTCTACACCGGGGAGCTGTTTTTT

v_gene: TRBV30
abundance: NA
j_gene: TRBJ2-1
d_gene: NA
CDR3aa: CAWRAGSYNEQFF
CDR3nt: TGTGCCTGGAGGGCAGGCTCCTACAATGAGCAGTTCTTC

v_gene: TRBV27
abundance: NA
j_gene: TRBJ2-1
d_gene: TRBD1
CDR3aa: CARDPGQGAFSYNEQFF
CDR3nt: TGTGCCAGGGATCCGGGACAGGGGGCTTTCTCCTACAATGAGCAGTTCTTC

v_gene: TRBV2
abundance: NA
j_gene: TRBJ2-3
d_gene: TRBD1
CDR3aa: CASSGGQGPDTQYF
CDR3nt: TGTGCCAGCAGTGGGGGACAGGGACCCGATACGCAGTATTTT

v_gene: TRBV13
abundance: few
j_gene: TRBJ2-7
d_gene: NA
CDR3aa: CASSLANNAAGTAEGDEQYF
CDR3nt: TGTGCCAGCAGCTTAGCCAACAATGCGGCCGGGACCGCTGAGGGCGACGAGCAGTACTTC

v_gene: TRBV11-1
abundance: few
j_gene: TRBJ2-1
d_gene: TRBD2
CDR3aa: CASNRKGAGAYNEQFF
CDR3nt: TGTGCCAGCAACCGGAAGGGAGCGGGGGCCTACAATGAGCAGTTCTTC

v_gene: TRBV4-1
abundance: many
j_gene: TRBJ2-7
d_gene: NA
CDR3aa: CASSQDDISRGRFYEQYF
CDR3nt: TGCGCCAGCAGCCAAGATGATATCAGCAGGGGAAGATTCTACGAGCAGTACTTC

v_gene: TRBV3-1
abundance: NA
j_gene: TRBJ2-5
d_gene: NA
CDR3aa: CASSPKGLSGTQYF
CDR3nt: TGTGCCAGCAGCCCAAAGGGATTGTCGGGGACCCAGTACTTC

v_gene: TRBV29-1
abundance: few
j_gene: TRBJ2-2
d_gene: TRBD1
CDR3aa: CSLNRGQGSTGELFF
CDR3nt: TGCAGCCTGAATAGGGGACAGGGTAGCACCGGGGAGCTGTTTTTT

v_gene: TRBV7-6
abundance: few
j_gene: TRBJ2-3
d_gene: NA
CDR3aa: CASSFSGSTQYF
CDR3nt: TGTGCCAGCAGTTTCTCCGGTAGTACGCAGTATTTT

v_gene: TRBV28
abundance: few
j_gene: TRBJ2-1
d_gene: TRBD2
CDR3aa: CASSPVAGAYNEQFF
CDR3nt: TGTGCCAGCAGCCCGGTAGCGGGAGCCTACAATGAGCAGTTCTTC

v_gene: TRBV6-1
abundance: few
j_gene: TRBJ2-7
d_gene: TRBD1
CDR3aa: CASSPRDRGASEQYF
CDR3nt: TGTGCCAGCAGTCCCCGGGACAGGGGGGCTAGCGAGCAGTACTTC

v_gene: TRBV18
abundance: few
j_gene: TRBJ2-1
d_gene: NA
CDR3aa: CASSRSRTEQFF
CDR3nt: TGTGCCAGCTCGAGGAGTCGGACTGAGCAGTTCTTC

v_gene: TRBV7-9
abundance: NA
j_gene: TRBJ2-3
d_gene: TRBD2
CDR3aa: CASSLAPGLAGGPTDTQYF
CDR3nt: TGTGCCAGCAGCTTGGCTCCGGGACTAGCGGGAGGGCCGACAGATACGCAGTATTTT

v_gene: TRBV20-1
abundance: NA
j_gene: TRBJ2-1
d_gene: TRBD2
CDR3aa: CSARDWGLAGVAYNEQLF
CDR3nt: TGCAGTGCTAGAGATTGGGGGCTAGCGGGAGTTGCATACAATGAGCAGTTATTC

v_gene: TRBV27
abundance: NA
j_gene: TRBJ1-4
d_gene: TRBD1
CDR3aa: CASSSPGQGQGEKLFF
CDR3nt: TGTGCCAGCAGTTCCCCGGGACAGGGTCAGGGTGAAAAACTGTTTTTT

v_gene: TRBV7-9
abundance: NA
j_gene: TRBJ2-5
d_gene: TRBD1
CDR3aa: CASSPGQAVQETQYF
CDR3nt: TGTGCCAGCAGCCCCGGACAGGCCGTTCAAGAGACCCAGTACTTC

v_gene: TRBV14
abundance: few
j_gene: TRBJ2-5
d_gene: NA
CDR3aa: CASSPTTLIQETQYF
CDR3nt: TGTGCCAGCAGCCCCACGACACTGATCCAAGAGACCCAGTACTTC

v_gene: TRBV7-2
abundance: many
j_gene: TRBJ1-6
d_gene: NA
CDR3aa: CASSLNSPLHF
CDR3nt: TGTGCCAGCAGCTTAAACTCACCCCTCCACTTT

v_gene: TRBV12-3/TRBV12-4
abundance: NA
j_gene: TRBJ2-2
d_gene: NA
CDR3aa: CASSFDWTGELFF
CDR3nt: TGTGCCAGCAGTTTCGATTGGACCGGGGAGCTGTTTTTT

v_gene: TRBV5-1
abundance: NA
j_gene: TRBJ2-1
d_gene: NA
CDR3aa: CASSSTRGALDNEQFF
CDR3nt: TGCGCCAGCAGCTCAACCCGGGGGGCCCTGGACAATGAGCAGTTCTTC

v_gene: TRBV7-7
abundance: NA
j_gene: TRBJ2-3
d_gene: NA
CDR3aa: CASSFCRDTTSSTDTQYF
CDR3nt: TGTGCCAGCAGCTTCTGCCGGGACACCACTTCGTCGACAGATACGCAGTATTTT

v_gene: TRBV7-9
abundance: many
j_gene: TRBJ2-7
d_gene: NA
CDR3aa: CASSWDTYEQYF
CDR3nt: TGTGCCAGCAGCTGGGACACCTACGAGCAGTACTTC

v_gene: TRBV3-1
abundance: NA
j_gene: TRBJ1-5
d_gene: TRBD1
CDR3aa: CASSQEQGGQPQHF
CDR3nt: TGTGCCAGCAGCCAAGAACAGGGGGGACAGCCCCAGCATTTT

v_gene: TRBV29-1
abundance: few
j_gene: TRBJ2-1
d_gene: NA
CDR3aa: CSAQGIYNEQFF
CDR3nt: TGCAGCGCCCAAGGGATTTACAATGAGCAGTTCTTC

v_gene: TRBV20-1
abundance: NA
j_gene: TRBJ2-7
d_gene: TRBD2
CDR3aa: CSARRLADSYEQYF
CDR3nt: TGCAGTGCTAGGAGGCTAGCGGACTCCTACGAGCAGTACTTC

v_gene: TRBV25-1
abundance: few
j_gene: TRBJ2-7
d_gene: NA
CDR3aa: CASSDRGSGHEQYF
CDR3nt: TGTGCCAGCAGTGATCGTGGTAGCGGCCACGAGCAGTACTTC

v_gene: TRBV3-1
abundance: few
j_gene: TRBJ2-2
d_gene: NA
CDR3aa: CASSVTPTGGELFF
CDR3nt: TGTGCCAGCAGCGTCACTCCTACCGGCGGGGAGCTGTTTTTT

v_gene: TRBV29-1
abundance: NA
j_gene: TRBJ2-1
d_gene: NA
CDR3aa: CSTSGLLRGEQFF
CDR3nt: TGCAGCACCTCGGGCCTGCTAAGGGGTGAGCAGTTCTTC

v_gene: TRBV20-1
abundance: once
j_gene: TRBJ1-5
d_gene: NA
CDR3aa: CSARGPGKGNQPQHF
CDR3nt: TGCAGTGCTAGAGGTCCAGGGAAAGGGAATCAGCCCCAGCATTTT

v_gene: TRBV29-1
abundance: NA
j_gene: TRBJ2-7
d_gene: NA
CDR3aa: CSVETRQSYEQYF
CDR3nt: TGCAGCGTTGAGACACGACAATCATACGAGCAGTACTTC

v_gene: TRBV27
abundance: NA
j_gene: TRBJ1-4
d_gene: NA
CDR3aa: CASSLGGKTGKLFF
CDR3nt: TGTGCCAGCAGTTTGGGGGGGAAAACTGGAAAACTGTTTTTT

v_gene: TRBV5-1
abundance: NA
j_gene: TRBJ2-5
d_gene: NA
CDR3aa: CASSSGPGSSQETQYF
CDR3nt: TGCGCCAGCAGCTCCGGTCCAGGGAGTTCCCAAGAGACCCAGTACTTC

v_gene: TRBV5-4
abundance: NA
j_gene: TRBJ1-2
d_gene: NA
CDR3aa: CASSLRSRWQGYGYTF
CDR3nt: TGTGCCAGCAGCTTAAGGTCGAGGTGGCAGGGCTATGGCTACACCTTC

v_gene: TRBV5-1
abundance: NA
j_gene: TRBJ2-1
d_gene: TRBD1
CDR3aa: CASSLRTGQFKNEQFF
CDR3nt: TGCGCCAGCAGCTTGAGGACGGGACAGTTCAAAAATGAGCAGTTCTTC